The 14 T cell receptor beta chains below were found in one sample sequenced in a study of shared clonotypes between healthy human individuals. Naive CD8 cells lacked CD45RO and underwent positive selection for CCR7, leaving out terminally differentiated effector memory CD45RA+ cells. Assay: immunoSEQ multiplex PCR; the TCRdb copy retains only in-frame clones and omits some. The table has around 600,000 clones, approximately 95% seen once. Sequencing was carried out using naive CD8+ T cells sorted from blood. The source is a woman in her thirties in good health.

This rearrangement joins TRBV27 to TRBJ2-7; D is ambiguous. This CDR3 spans 13 amino acids. Germline V gene lookup returns CDR1 MNHEY and CDR2 SMNVEV (reference sequence). V dropped 3 bases and J dropped 7 bases, with 13 bases sitting between them. The CDR3 bases are TGTGCCAGCAGTTTTCAAGGGCCCCTAGAGCAGTACTTC. Protein product: CASSFQGPLEQYF.

The gene calls are TRBV5-6 and TRBJ1-2; no firm D call. Germline loops: CDR1 SGHDT, CDR2 YYEEEE. V lost 0 bases and J lost 4, with 10 bases in between. CDR3 length equals 14 residues. CDR3 sequence (DNA): TGTGCCAGCAGCTTGGTTTCTTCTACCTATGGCTACACCTTC. Its protein is CASSLVSSTYGYTF.

This sequence joins TRBV7-9 and TRBJ2-7; no clear D gene. This CDR3 spans 13 amino acids. The V end lost 4 bases, the J end lost 3 bases, and 10 bases lay between the germline ends. From germline, CDR1 is SEHNR and CDR2 FQNEAQ (reference sequence). Written as DNA, the CDR3 is TGTGCCAGCAGCTCAGACATCCTCTACGAGCAGTACTTC. Translating gives CASSSDILYEQYF.

V is TRBV23-1 and J is TRBJ2-5, with 10 positions matching TRBD1. TRBV23-1 counts as an open reading frame of uncertain function. The V segment lost 3 bases and the J segment 6 bases; nucleotides outside the gene matches: 4. The CDR3 loop spans 14 amino acids. CDR3 amino acids: CASSQGQGTKTQYF. The CDR3 DNA reads as TGCGCCAGCAGTCAGGGACAGGGGACGAAGACCCAGTACTTC.

The chain has TRBV5-5 and TRBJ2-5; 7 bases match TRBD1. The CDR3 has 15 amino acids. The V gene end was trimmed by 0 bases and the J gene end by 2 bases; junction bases not matched to a gene: 4. Germline loops: CDR1 SGHKS, CDR2 YYEKEE (reference sequence). In DNA, the CDR3 is TGTGCCAGCAGCTTGGTTTGGGGACAGCAAGAGACCCAGTACTTC. Encoded protein: CASSLVWGQQETQYF. The variable domain in full, completed from reference TRBV5-5 and TRBJ2-5, reads DAGVTQSPTHLIKTRGQQVTLRCSPISGHKSVSWYQQVLGQGPQFIFQYYEKEERGRGNFPDRFSARQFPNYSSELNVNALLLGDSALYLCASSLVWGQQETQYFGPGTRLLVL.

This clone has a single count. The chain joins TRBV7-2 to TRBJ1-1; TRBD1 is a possible D gene (6 bases). From germline, CDR1 is SGHTA and CDR2 FQGNSA. Trimming took 6 bases from V and 6 from J, leaving 17 bases between them. The CDR3 extends over 14 amino acids. CDR3 region: CASRLTGTGPEAFF. DNA for the CDR3: TGTGCCAGCAGGTTGACAGGTACAGGTCCTGAAGCTTTCTTT.

The gene calls are TRBV10-3 and TRBJ2-7, with 10 bases identical to TRBD2. The CDR3 is 16 residues long. With V trimmed by 3 bases and J by 0 bases, 5 bases remained unmatched. The V gene's germline CDR1 is ENHRY and CDR2 SYGVKD. The CDR3 nucleotides read TGTGCCATCAGTGAATGGACTAGCGGTTTCTCCTACGAGCAGTACTTC. This translates into CAISEWTSGFSYEQYF.

The J gene is TRBJ2-3, the V gene TRBV19, with D maybe TRBD1 (5 bases). V gave up 1 base and J gave up 0 bases, with 11 bases separating them. The CDR3 consists of 16 residues. Germline loops: CDR1 LNHDA, CDR2 SQIVND (reference sequence). CDR3 nucleotide sequence: TGTGCCAGTAGTATAGCTGGGGCTTTTAGCACAGATACGCAGTATTTT. This sequence encodes CASSIAGAFSTDTQYF.

This chain connects TRBV10-1 to TRBJ1-1, with D uncertain. V lost 0 bases and J 4 bases, leaving 6 bases between the germline ends. Germline lookup yields CDR1 WNHNN and CDR2 SYGVQD (reference sequence). The CDR3 is made up of 13 amino acids. CDR3: CASSESAGTEAFF. CDR3 sequence (DNA): TGCGCCAGCAGTGAGTCGGCGGGCACTGAAGCTTTCTTT.

The rearrangement links TRBV6-5 to TRBJ2-1; D is possibly TRBD1 (6 bases). Germline CDR1 MNHEY, CDR2 SVGAGI. V was clipped by 10 bases and J by 6 bases, with 13 bases between them. The CDR3 sequence is 12 residues long. The chain's CDR3 is CATSVGANEQFF. CDR3 DNA sequence: TGTGCCACCTCTGTGGGGGCCAATGAGCAGTTCTTC.

The V gene is TRBV9, the J gene TRBJ1-1; D is ambiguous. V dropped 4 bases and J dropped 0 bases, with 10 bases sitting between them. This CDR3 has 14 residues. Germline CDR1 SGDLS, CDR2 YYNGEE. CDR3 nucleotide sequence: TGTGCCAGCAGCAACCTTACCCTGAACACTGAAGCTTTCTTT. Translation: CASSNLTLNTEAFF. The whole variable domain, remainder taken from reference TRBV9 and TRBJ1-1, is DSGVTQTPKHLITATGQRVTLRCSPRSGDLSVYWYQQSLDQGLQFLIQYYNGEERAKGNILERFSAQQFPDLHSELNLSSLELGDSALYFCASSNLTLNTEAFFGQGTRLTVV.

V and J are TRBV29-1 and TRBJ2-1; 7 nucleotides agree with TRBD1. The CDR3 length is 14 residues. The germline V gene encodes CDR1 SQVTM and CDR2 ANQGSEA. V was clipped by 7 bases and J by 6 bases; unmatched bases: 12. CDR3 sequence reads: CSAELWTGPNEQFF. CDR3 bases: TGCAGCGCCGAACTTTGGACAGGTCCCAATGAGCAGTTCTTC.

V and J are TRBV28 and TRBJ2-1; D perhaps matches TRBD2 (6 bases). V gave up 5 bases and J gave up 0 bases, with 23 bases separating them. The CDR3 totals 19 residues. Germline CDR1 is MDHEN and CDR2 is SYDVKM. The CDR3 DNA follows: TGTGCCAGCAGTGGGACGGGACTGATTAGCGGCTTCTCCTACAATGAGCAGTTCTTC. Residues: CASSGTGLISGFSYNEQFF.

The gene calls are TRBV28 and TRBJ2-1; 9 nucleotides match TRBD2. V lost 5 bases to trimming and J lost 1 base; unmatched junction nucleotides: 3. Germline V gives CDR1 MDHEN, CDR2 SYDVKM. This CDR3 spans 15 amino acids. The CDR3 spells CASSDSGSSYNEQFF. The CDR3, as DNA: TGTGCCAGCAGTGATAGCGGGAGTTCCTACAATGAGCAGTTCTTC.